The 20 T cell receptor beta chains presented below share a single source sample, sequenced in a study of shared clonotypes between healthy human individuals. Libraries were prepared by immunoSEQ multiplex PCR; TCRdb keeps only in-frame clonotypes and omits some of them. The data contain 2 million or so clones, approximately 95% of them singletons. CD45RO-negative, CCR7-positively selected cells formed the naive CD8 fraction, excluding terminally differentiated effector memory CD45RA+ cells. What was sequenced was naive CD8+ T cells sorted from blood. The receptors were sampled from a young man in good health.

V and J are TRBV7-8 and TRBJ1-1; D not certain. Germline V gene data show CDR1 as SGHVS and CDR2 as FQNEAQ. V lost 5 bases and J lost 0, with 7 bases in between. The CDR3 contains 13 residues. The CDR3 is CASSLTLNTEAFF. CDR3 DNA: TGTGCCAGCAGCCTTACCTTGAACACTGAAGCTTTCTTT. The whole variable domain, filled in from reference TRBV7-8 and TRBJ1-1, reads GAGVSQSPRYKVAKRGQDVALRCDPISGHVSLFWYQQALGQGPEFLTYFQNEAQLDKSGLPSDRFFAERPEGSVSTLKIQRTQQEDSAVYLCASSLTLNTEAFFGQGTRLTVV.

The chain is built from TRBV6-9 and TRBJ2-5; TRBD2 is a possible D gene (5 bases). Germline CDR1 MNHGY, CDR2 SVAAGI. The V end lost 3 bases, the J end lost 1 base, and 9 bases lay between the germline ends. The CDR3 is 14 amino acids. The CDR3 reads CASSYFTSQETQYF. CDR3 nucleotides: TGTGCCAGCAGTTACTTCACTAGCCAAGAGACCCAGTACTTC.

Turning to this clone: This specimen includes other DNA sequences encoding the same CDR3. This chain connects TRBV5-6 to TRBJ2-3; D ambiguous. There are 12 residues in the CDR3. Trimming left V 2 bases short and J 5 bases short, with 6 bases between. The germline V gene encodes CDR1 SGHDT and CDR2 YYEEEE. The CDR3 region is CASSFGGDTQYF. Written as DNA, the CDR3 is TGTGCCAGCAGCTTTGGCGGAGATACGCAGTATTTT.

The chain has TRBV13 and TRBJ2-3, with 11 bases fitting TRBD2. CDR1 PRHDT and CDR2 FYEKMQ come from the germline V gene (reference sequence). The CDR3 contains 15 residues. V was pared by 1 base and J by 5 bases, with 2 bases of the junction left unmatched. CDR3 region: CASSLELAGVDTQYF. The CDR3 nucleotides read TGTGCCAGCAGCTTAGAACTAGCGGGGGTAGATACGCAGTATTTT.

This clone appeared a single time. This chain uses TRBV10-3 with TRBJ2-3, with 12 bases identical to TRBD2. CDR3 size: 15 residues. The V segment lost 6 bases and the J segment 5 bases; nucleotides outside the gene matches: 6. CDR1 and CDR2 (germline): ENHRY, SYGVKD. The CDR3 sequence is CAISRLAGVGDTQYF. The CDR3 region has the DNA TGTGCCATCAGCCGACTAGCGGGAGTGGGAGATACGCAGTATTTT.

V is TRBV30 and J is TRBJ1-2; perhaps TRBD1 as D (5 bases). CDR1 is GTSNPN and CDR2 is SVGIG in the germline V gene (reference sequence). There are 13 residues in the CDR3. Deletions cut 6 bases from V and 0 bases from J, with 11 bases between. CDR3 nucleotides: TGTGCCTGCCAGACAGTCACTAACTATGGCTACACCTTC. Protein: CACQTVTNYGYTF.

This clone was recorded only once. The chain is built from TRBV6-6 and TRBJ2-7; perhaps TRBD1 as D (6 bases). CDR1 is MNHNY and CDR2 is SVGAGI in the germline V gene (reference sequence). V was trimmed by 2 bases and J by 2 bases, leaving 13 bases between them. CDR3 size: 15 residues. CDR3 coding DNA: TGTGCCAGCAGTTACGGTCAGGGGATGACCTACGAGCAGTACTTC. Protein sequence: CASSYGQGMTYEQYF.

This chain links TRBV6-1 with TRBJ2-3; the D is unclear. Trimming took 6 bases from V and 0 from J, leaving 13 bases between them. CDR3 size: 15 residues. Per the germline V gene, CDR1 is MNHNS and CDR2 is SASEGT. The CDR3 sequence: CASSSTVISTDTQYF. The CDR3 region has the DNA TGTGCCAGCAGCTCAACAGTGATTAGCACAGATACGCAGTATTTT.

The V call is TRBV4-1, the J call TRBJ2-1; D unresolved. The CDR3 sequence is 16 residues long. Per the germline V gene, CDR1 is MGHRA and CDR2 is YSYEKL. Trimming removed 0 bases from V and 1 base from J, with 10 bases in between. The CDR3: CASSQDDAFSYNEQFF. The CDR3 DNA sequence: TGCGCCAGCAGCCAAGACGATGCCTTTTCCTACAATGAGCAGTTCTTC.

This clone showed up just once. The chain couples TRBV7-2 to TRBJ1-2, with D perhaps TRBD1 (6 bases). Germline V lookup: CDR1 SGHTA, CDR2 FQGNSA. Trimming pared 2 bases from V and 2 bases from J, leaving 9 bases between. The CDR3 runs 14 residues. The chain's CDR3 is CASSLRGQNYGYTF. DNA of the CDR3: TGTGCCAGCAGCTTACGAGGACAGAACTATGGCTACACCTTC.

The V call is TRBV28, the J call TRBJ1-2; 9 nucleotides line up with TRBD1. There are 16 residues in the CDR3. V lost 6 bases, J lost 5 bases, and 13 bases stayed unmatched. The V gene's germline CDR1 is MDHEN and CDR2 SYDVKM. CDR3 residues: CASSAEDRGRAYGYTF. CDR3 coding DNA: TGTGCCAGCAGCGCCGAGGACAGGGGACGCGCTTATGGCTACACCTTC.

The CDR3 protein is CASSSPGGLTDTQYF. In DNA, the CDR3 is TGTGCCAGCAGCTCTCCCGGGGGGCTCACAGATACGCAGTATTTT. This chain joins TRBV11-2 and TRBJ2-3; TRBD2 is a possible D gene (7 bases). The CDR3 has 15 amino acids. Deletions cut 4 bases from V and 2 bases from J, with 13 bases between. Germline V gene data show CDR1 as SGHAT and CDR2 as FQNNGV.

Only a few counts were recorded for this clone. Additional DNA sequences in this sample encode the identical CDR3. The chain couples TRBV7-9 to TRBJ2-3, with D unclear. V lost 1 base, J lost 0 bases, and 5 bases lay in between. Germline CDR1 SEHNR, CDR2 FQNEAQ (reference sequence). The CDR3 has 14 residues. This CDR3 reads CASSLVGSTDTQYF. Here the CDR3 DNA reads TGTGCCAGCAGCTTAGTCGGGAGCACAGATACGCAGTATTTT.

V gene TRBV4-1 combines with J gene TRBJ2-7; TRBD1 might be the D (5 bases). V shed 1 base and J shed 5 bases, with 15 bases lying between them. The CDR3 is 15 amino acids. Germline V gives CDR1 MGHRA, CDR2 YSYEKL. The CDR3 DNA follows: TGCGCCAGCAGCCAAGCGTCCAGGGTGTCCCACGAGCAGTACTTC. Translation: CASSQASRVSHEQYF.

The chain uses TRBV7-9 and TRBJ1-6; D is undetermined. The CDR3 spans 12 residues. Germline assignment: CDR1 SEHNR and CDR2 FQNEAQ (reference sequence). The CDR3 reads CACRDSNSPLHF. The DNA of the CDR3 is TGTGCGTGCAGAGACTCTAATTCACCCCTCCACTTT.

V usage is TRBV4-2 and J usage is TRBJ2-1, with 10 positions matching TRBD2. CDR3 length equals 18 residues. With 1 base clipped from V and 0 bases from J, the junction kept 6 bases outside the gene matches. Looked up from germline, CDR1 is LGHNA and CDR2 is YNFKEQ. The CDR3 loop reads CASSQVGSGGNSYNEQFF. The CDR3 region has the DNA TGTGCCAGCAGCCAAGTGGGTAGCGGGGGGAACTCCTACAATGAGCAGTTCTTC.

The chain has TRBV4-1 and TRBJ2-7; 10 bases match TRBD1. CDR1 is MGHRA, CDR2 YSYEKL, per germline. Unmatched junction bases numbered 10, after V lost 5 bases and J lost 3 bases. The CDR3 consists of 16 residues. The CDR3 sequence: CASSSEVGQGSYEQYF. The CDR3, as DNA: TGCGCCAGCAGCTCTGAAGTGGGACAGGGGAGCTACGAGCAGTACTTC.

A note on this clone: This same CDR3 is encoded by further DNA sequences in the sample. The CDR3 protein is CASSFGQGGYEQYF. The CDR3 DNA sequence: TGTGCCAGCAGTTTTGGACAGGGGGGCTACGAGCAGTACTTC. The chain couples TRBV27 to TRBJ2-7; 10 bases are shared with TRBD1. The ends lost 3 bases at V and 3 bases at J; junction bases unmatched: 2. CDR1 is MNHEY, CDR2 SMNVEV, per germline (reference sequence). The CDR3 has 14 amino acids.

The gene calls are TRBV21-1 and TRBJ2-7; the D call of TRBD2 is as the table states it, not checked on the DNA. TRBV21-1 is a pseudogene. The CDR3 covers 12 residues. CDR3 DNA: TGTGCCAGCAGTTCGCTAGCGTCCGAGCAGTACTTC. As protein: CASSSLASEQYF.

The chain carries TRBV2 and TRBJ1-2; TRBD1 matches 10 bases. The CDR3 loop spans 14 amino acids. Trimming took 6 bases from V and 6 from J; bases not matched to a gene: 7. The V gene's germline CDR1 is SNHLY and CDR2 FYNNEI. In DNA form, the CDR3 reads TGTGCCAGCAGCGCCGGGACAGGGGTAAATGGCTACACCTTC. It encodes CASSAGTGVNGYTF.